Following are 6 T cell receptor beta chains from one sample sequenced in a study of control samples from healthy donors and cancer patients. Method: immunoSEQ multiplex PCR; TCRdb's copy keeps in-frame clones and lacks some. The table includes about 130,000 clones, 80% to 95% detected once. The sample taken for sequencing was blood. The receptors derive from a woman in her fifties or sixties in good health.

The chain links TRBV19 to TRBJ1-6; D remains unclear. This CDR3 is built from 17 residues. V shed 3 bases and J shed 4 bases, with 16 bases lying between them. Germline CDR1 and CDR2: LNHDA and SQIVND (reference sequence). CDR3 amino acids: CASSISPGGGYNSPLHF. The CDR3 DNA follows: TGTGCCAGTAGTATTAGCCCCGGAGGCGGTTATAATTCACCCCTCCACTTT.

The CDR3 DNA sequence: TGTGCCAGCAGCCAAGGGCCTAAGGGGGACACCATATATTTT. Amino acid sequence: CASSQGPKGDTIYF. The V and J genes are TRBV3-1 (or the pseudogene TRBV3-2) and TRBJ1-3; D perhaps matches TRBD1 (6 bases). The CDR3 has 14 amino acids. Germline CDR1 LGHDT, CDR2 YNNKEL (reference sequence). V dropped 1 base and J dropped 8 bases, with 12 bases sitting between them.

V gene TRBV30 combines with J gene TRBJ1-6, with TRBD1 identical over 9 bases. The V gene's germline CDR1 is GTSNPN and CDR2 SVGIG (reference sequence). The length of the CDR3 is 14 residues. V lost 0 bases to trimming and J lost 10 bases; unmatched junction nucleotides: 4. CDR3 bases: TGTGCCTGGAGTGTAACAGGGGGCCGGTCACCCCTCCACTTT. Translating gives CAWSVTGGRSPLHF.

The chain recombines TRBV5-4 with TRBJ1-4, with a tentative D call TRBD1 (6 bases). This CDR3 comprises 15 residues. In germline, CDR1 is SGHNT, CDR2 YYREEE (reference sequence). V gave up 4 bases and J gave up 7 bases, with 17 bases separating them. CDR3 sequence: CASSNTGAGFEKLFF. The CDR3 coding sequence is TGTGCCAGCAGCAATACGGGGGCCGGGTTTGAAAAACTGTTTTTT.

The chain links TRBV6-6 to TRBJ2-3; 9 nucleotides agree with TRBD2. Per the germline V gene, CDR1 is MNHNY and CDR2 is SVGAGI (reference sequence). The CDR3 runs to 17 residues. The J segment lost 2 bases and the V segment lost 5 bases, leaving 11 bases of the junction unmatched. Written as DNA, the CDR3 is TGTGCCAGCAGTCTCCATAGCGGGAGAGGTGACACAGATACGCAGTATTTT. This codes for CASSLHSGRGDTDTQYF.

CDR3 region: CASSYSGWSEAFF. The CDR3 nucleotides read TGTGCCAGCAGTTACTCGGGGTGGTCTGAAGCTTTCTTT. The genes are TRBV6-2 or TRBV6-3 and TRBJ1-1; no definite D call. The V end lost 0 bases, the J end lost 6 bases, and 8 bases lay between the germline ends. The CDR3 has 13 residues. Germline CDR1 is MNHEY and CDR2 is SVGEGT.